This T cell receptor beta chain was identified during a study of cytomegalovirus exposure and HLA in healthy donors. Findings and limits, study-wide: No immune exposure information besides CMV serostatus was available. The classifier reportedly diagnosed cytomegalovirus status with high specificity and sensitivity. DRB1 had the most TCR associations and HLA-C the fewest, a later analysis found, with rates varying by HLA locus.

The V gene's germline CDR1 is LNHDA and CDR2 SQIVND (reference sequence). CDR3 size: 14 residues. V dropped 0 bases and J dropped 8 bases, with 11 bases sitting between them. In regard to this clone: Its specificity is unknown.

A multiplex PCR was run with 60 Vbeta primers and 13 Jbeta primers. The repertoire was sequenced with immunoSEQ multiplex PCR; TCRdb's copy has only in-frame clones and lacks some. The table shows 150,000 to 200,000 clones, with over 75% occurring only once. This clonotype was sampled from a man aged 50 to 59 in good health and CMV-seropositive. The chain links TRBV19 to TRBJ2-1; TRBD1 might be the D (6 bases). Sample: PBMCs. The CDR3 sequence: CASSIDRGGYEQFF. The CDR3 region has the DNA TGTGCCAGTAGTATAGATCGTGGGGGCTATGAGCAGTTCTTC.